The 17 T cell receptor beta chains listed next were all sequenced from one sample in a study of T cell repertoires in cytomegalovirus infection. TCRdb passed the reads through MiXCR, listing each CDR3 protein once. The data show 150,000 to 200,000 distinct CDR3 sequences, with under 15% seen just once and around 27% held by the top ten. Sequencing used PBMCs. All receptors come from a human donor in good health (CMV status not recorded). Some clones in this sample may be carry-over from other donors' samples.

The chain employs TRBV28 and TRBJ1-1, with D possibly TRBD1 on 5 matching bases. The germline gives CDR1 MDHEN, CDR2 SYDVKM. The V gene lost 2 bases and the J gene lost 4 bases, with 11 bases spanning the gap. CDR3 length equals 14 residues. The CDR3 here is CASSLDQGPTEAFF. The CDR3, as DNA: TGTGCCAGCAGTTTAGATCAGGGACCCACTGAAGCTTTCTTT.

This clonotype was detected a few times. The DNA for the CDR3 is TGCAGCGTGGATGGACTAGCGGGGTACAATGAGCAGTTCTTC. Its translation: CSVDGLAGYNEQFF. The V and J genes are TRBV29-1 and TRBJ2-1, with 12 positions matching TRBD2. The CDR3 spans 14 residues. CDR1 is SQVTM, CDR2 ANQGSEA, per germline. V was pared by 6 bases and J by 4 bases, with 4 bases of the junction left unmatched.

The table lists this clonotype with many counts. This chain uses TRBV7-6 with TRBJ1-4; TRBD1 aligns across 9 bases. The CDR3 loop spans 19 amino acids. CDR1 SGHVS and CDR2 FNYEAQ come from the germline V gene. V lost 3 bases and J lost 0; bases outside the gene matches: 11. CDR3 sequence: CASSFPGQGLYTTNEKLFF. CDR3 DNA: TGTGCCAGCAGCTTTCCGGGACAGGGATTATATACAACTAATGAAAAACTGTTTTTT.

The V gene is TRBV3-1, the J gene TRBJ2-7, with a tentative D call TRBD1 (6 bases). The CDR3 has 13 residues. Germline V CDR1 and CDR2: LGHDT, YNNKEL (reference sequence). V lost 1 base and J lost 6, with 10 bases in between. CDR3 coding DNA: TGTGCCAGCAGCCAAGGGACAGTCGGCGAGCAGTACTTC. Translation: CASSQGTVGEQYF.

This clonotype was picked up many times. This sequence joins TRBV28 and TRBJ2-3; TRBD1 matches 10 bases. From germline, CDR1 is MDHEN and CDR2 SYDVKM. The CDR3 contains 17 residues. The V segment lost 5 bases and the J segment 5 bases; nucleotides outside the gene matches: 13. The CDR3 sequence: CASSLIGQGVSKDTQYF. CDR3 DNA: TGTGCCAGCAGTCTAATAGGACAGGGGGTATCAAAAGATACGCAGTATTTT.

The rearrangement uses TRBV28 and TRBJ2-5; D is undetermined. This CDR3 has 14 amino acids. V gave up 2 bases and J gave up 2 bases, with 9 bases separating them. Germline CDR1 reads MDHEN; CDR2 reads SYDVKM. CDR3 protein: CASSLLPGQETQYF. CDR3 nucleotides: TGTGCCAGCAGTTTACTTCCAGGTCAAGAGACCCAGTACTTC.

The chain joins TRBV18 to TRBJ2-3; TRBD1 matches 8 bases. This CDR3 spans 15 amino acids. CDR1 and CDR2 from the germline V gene are KGHSH and LQKENI. V lost 3 bases to trimming and J lost 4 bases; unmatched junction nucleotides: 6. CDR3 region: CASSPSAQGADTQYF. As DNA, the CDR3 is TGTGCCAGCTCACCTTCAGCACAGGGGGCAGATACGCAGTATTTT.

This clonotype was seen ten or more times. The genes are TRBV25-1 and TRBJ1-2; TRBD1 agrees at 9 bases. V shed 3 bases and J 4 bases; nucleotides not matched to a gene: 6. The CDR3 runs to 15 residues. Per the germline V gene, CDR1 is MGHDK and CDR2 is SYGVNS. CDR3 region: CASSETGGEVYGYTF. The CDR3 DNA is TGTGCCAGCAGTGAGACAGGGGGAGAGGTCTATGGCTACACCTTC.

This clonotype was seen at least ten times. The genes are TRBV28 and TRBJ2-1; 7 bases fit TRBD1. V gave up 1 base and J gave up 2 bases; unmatched junction bases: 2. This CDR3 comprises 15 residues. Germline CDR1 and CDR2: MDHEN and SYDVKM. The CDR3 here is CASSLSTGPYNEQFF. CDR3 coding DNA: TGTGCCAGCAGTTTATCGACAGGGCCCTACAATGAGCAGTTCTTC.

This clonotype was detected many times. This chain uses TRBV19 with TRBJ1-4; weak D call: TRBD1 (6 bases). There are 16 residues in the CDR3. Trimming shortened V by 4 bases and J by 0 bases, and 12 bases separated the two germline ends. CDR1 and CDR2 (germline): LNHDA, SQIVND (reference sequence). The CDR3 loop reads CASSRTGTPTNEKLFF. In nucleotides, the CDR3 is TGTGCCAGTAGTAGAACCGGGACACCAACTAATGAAAAACTGTTTTTT.

V and J are TRBV15 and TRBJ2-4; the D gene is possibly TRBD1 (6 bases). The CDR3 totals 14 residues. Trimming shortened V by 7 bases and J by 4 bases, and 14 bases separated the two germline ends. From germline, CDR1 is LNHNV and CDR2 YYDKDF (reference sequence). CDR3 sequence reads: CATTPDSAKNIQYF. CDR3 bases: TGTGCCACCACCCCGGACAGTGCGAAAAACATTCAGTACTTC.

This sequence joins TRBV4-1 and TRBJ2-7, with D maybe TRBD2 (7 bases). Trimming removed 1 base at V and 0 bases at J, with 10 bases between. Germline CDR1 reads MGHRA; CDR2 reads YSYEKL. The CDR3 has 15 amino acids. DNA of the CDR3: TGCGCCAGCAGCCAAGTGGCGGGGGCCTCCTACGAGCAGTACTTC. Protein product: CASSQVAGASYEQYF.

This clonotype has just a few counts. The CDR3 DNA follows: TGCAGCACTAAAAGCGGTGCCACTGAAGCTTTCTTT. Encoded protein: CSTKSGATEAFF. The chain uses TRBV29-1 and TRBJ1-1; D not certain. V gave up 8 bases and J gave up 4 bases, with 14 bases separating them. Per the germline V gene, CDR1 is SQVTM and CDR2 is ANQGSEA. This CDR3 contains 12 residues. Variable domain in full (rest from reference TRBV29-1 and TRBJ1-1): SAVISQKPSRDICQRGTSLTIQCQVDSQVTMMFWYRQQPGQSLTLIATANQGSEATYESGFVIDKFPISRPNLTFSTLTVSNMSPEDSSIYLCSTKSGATEAFFGQGTRLTVV.

This clonotype was seen at least ten times. The genes are TRBV7-2 and TRBJ1-3; no definite D call. The V gene's germline CDR1 is SGHTA and CDR2 FQGNSA. This CDR3 has 15 amino acids. Trimming cost V 3 bases and J 0 bases, with 9 bases left between them. CDR3 sequence reads: CASSLDPNSGNTIYF. The CDR3 DNA follows: TGTGCCAGCAGCTTGGACCCAAACTCTGGAAACACCATATATTTT.

The CDR3 sequence: CASSSGRGTSPLHF. CDR3 DNA sequence: TGTGCCAGCAGTTCGGGAAGGGGTACTTCACCCCTCCACTTT. This chain links TRBV2 with TRBJ1-6, with a possible D match to TRBD1 (5 bases). V lost 5 bases to trimming and J lost 9 bases, with 14 bases between them. The V gene's germline CDR1 is SNHLY and CDR2 FYNNEI. The CDR3 length is 14 residues.

The chain links TRBV27 to TRBJ1-5, with D possibly matching TRBD1 (5 bases). This CDR3 contains 15 residues. V shed 5 bases and J shed 0 bases, with 11 bases lying between them. The germline gives CDR1 MNHEY, CDR2 SMNVEV (reference sequence). The CDR3 reads CASSRGQGSNQPQHF. CDR3 coding DNA: TGTGCCAGCAGTCGGGGCCAGGGTAGCAATCAGCCCCAGCATTTT.

This clonotype was seen at least ten times. The V and J genes are TRBV2 and TRBJ2-3, with TRBD2 matching over 8 bases. Germline lookup yields CDR1 SNHLY and CDR2 FYNNEI. This CDR3 spans 15 amino acids. Germline trimming cut 6 bases from V and 3 bases from J; bases unmatched to any gene: 8. DNA of the CDR3: TGTGCCAGCAGGGGAAGGAGCGGGGGAACAGATACGCAGTATTTT. It translates to CASRGRSGGTDTQYF.